This T cell receptor beta chain was sequenced for a study of T cells after yellow fever vaccination. The germline V and J ends were trimmed by 5 bases and 8 bases, with 16 bases remaining between them. CDR1 and CDR2 (germline): SGHTA, FQGNSA. CDR3 length: 14 residues. This clonotype was found many times. Universal primer sites and UMIs were introduced during 5'RACE template-switching synthesis of TCR cDNA. One entry per CDR3 protein, called by TCRdb with MiXCR from the 5' RACE reads. The sample holds a few hundred thousand distinct CDR3 sequences, 8% to 9.5% seen once. The TCR originated in a man between 18 and 29 years old who received the YFV17D yellow fever vaccine. The gene calls are TRBV7-2 and TRBJ2-1; weak D call: TRBD2 (5 bases). Sequencing was performed on PBMCs, taken roughly 47 days after the first yellow fever vaccination. As DNA, the CDR3 is TGTGCCAGCAGCCAGAACCGGGATTATCATGAGCAGTTCTTC. This sequence encodes CASSQNRDYHEQFF.